This TCR beta chain was identified in a study of blood T cells in healthy people across ages. Overall study findings and caveats: It was not known whether donors were CMV positive (a possible confounder of expanded clonotype changes).

Details on this clonotype: What it binds is unknown.

The study recruited healthy Caucasian donors from Russia who were aged roughly 6 to 95. Samples each had at least 5.5 micrograms of total RNA extracted. Between the trimmed V and J ends, which lost 6 bases and 0 bases, there was a span of 15 bases. Looked up from germline, CDR1 is SQVTM and CDR2 is ANQGSEA. The CDR3 loop spans 16 amino acids. The authors ran a second PCR of roughly 6 to 12 cycles using a sample-barcoded 5' primer and a J-beta primer mix. TCRdb passed the 5' RACE reads through MiXCR, listing each CDR3 protein once. The repertoire holds 270,000 or so distinct CDR3 sequences, with about 25% as singletons.

This receptor was obtained from an older woman in good health. The chain has TRBV29-1 and TRBJ2-6, with D unresolved. Sequences were obtained from blood. CDR3 in amino acids: CSVEWQPDSGANVLTF. Written as DNA, the CDR3 is TGCAGCGTGGAGTGGCAGCCAGACTCTGGGGCCAACGTCCTGACTTTC.